The next 23 T cell receptor beta chains were all read from a single sample in a study of regulatory T cells in long-lasting Graves disease. To make TCR beta libraries, researchers used iRepertoire HTBI primers and Arm-PCR of CDR3 regions. From the multiplex PCR reads, TCRdb called clonotypes with MiXCR, one entry per CDR3 protein. The sample has around 360,000 distinct CDR3 sequences; roughly 16% are singletons. As for time point: newly diagnosed GD, antithyroid drugs for less than 3 months. The TCR library was prepared using RNA isolated from PBMCs. The sample also formed part of further work on T cells in Graves' hyperthyroidism and ophthalmopathy.

Sample: peripheral blood mononuclear cells (PBMCs), taken at new diagnosis, from a patient treated with antithyroid drugs. The receptors stem from a woman between 18 and 29 years old with Graves disease.

This clonotype has a count of ten or more. The chain carries TRBV6-5 and TRBJ2-2; possible D gene TRBD1, 5 bases. The germline V and J ends were trimmed by 2 bases and 3 bases, with 7 bases remaining between them. Germline V gene data show CDR1 as MNHEY and CDR2 as SVGAGI. This CDR3 spans 14 amino acids. The CDR3 region is CASSYQGYTGELFF. CDR3 sequence (DNA): TGTGCCAGCAGTTACCAGGGATACACCGGGGAGCTGTTTTTT.

The table lists this clonotype with many counts. The CDR3: CASSLLAGGADTQYF. The CDR3 nucleotides are TGTGCCAGCAGCTTACTCGCGGGAGGGGCAGATACGCAGTATTTT. The V call is TRBV7-3, the J call TRBJ2-3, with TRBD2 identical over 9 bases. The V and J ends lost 2 bases and 4 bases, in that order; junction bases with no gene match: 4. Germline CDR1 is SGHTA and CDR2 is FQGTGA. The CDR3 loop spans 15 amino acids.

This clonotype was observed at least ten times. The rearrangement links TRBV6-1 to TRBJ2-4; 11 bases map to TRBD1. V trimming: 1 base; J trimming: 10 bases; junction bases outside the gene matches: 6. CDR3 length: 15 residues. The germline V gene encodes CDR1 MNHNS and CDR2 SASEGT. The DNA for the CDR3 is TGTGCCAGCAGTGAAGTTGGACAGGGGGCGTCGATTCAGTACTTC. Translation: CASSEVGQGASIQYF.

Ten or more counts support this clonotype. The chain links TRBV9 to TRBJ2-5, with a tentative D call TRBD1 (6 bases). The CDR3 loop spans 15 amino acids. Trimming pared 0 bases from V and 4 bases from J, leaving 13 bases between. Germline CDR1 reads SGDLS; CDR2 reads YYNGEE. The CDR3 protein is CASSVVVGGGETQYF. The CDR3 nucleotides are TGTGCCAGCAGCGTAGTGGTTGGGGGCGGAGAGACCCAGTACTTC.

This clonotype was recorded many times. J is TRBJ2-1 and V is TRBV7-3; D call uncertain. Per the germline V gene, CDR1 is SGHTA and CDR2 is FQGTGA. This CDR3 spans 12 amino acids. With 5 bases removed from V and 9 bases from J, the gap between germline ends came to 11 bases. The CDR3 reads CASSPRWGEQFF. The CDR3 DNA is TGTGCCAGCAGCCCGCGCTGGGGTGAGCAGTTCTTC. Full variable domain (outside the CDR3, taken from reference TRBV7-3 and TRBJ2-1): GAGVSQTPSNKVTEKGKYVELRCDPISGHTALYWYRQSLGQGPEFLIYFQGTGAADDSGLPNDRFFAVRPEGSVSTLKIQRTERGDSAVYLCASSPRWGEQFFGPGTRLTVL.

Ten or more counts support this clonotype. The rearrangement uses TRBV20-1 and TRBJ1-3; tentative D call: TRBD1 (5 bases). Germline V CDR1 and CDR2: DFQATT, SNEGSKA (reference sequence). The CDR3 runs to 10 residues. CDR3 nucleotides: TGCGGGGCGAAAGGAAACACCATATATTTT. It specifies CGAKGNTIYF.

This clonotype showed up many times. The J gene is TRBJ2-6, the V gene TRBV3-1; D gene unclear. Trimming removed 4 bases from V and 1 base from J, with 8 bases in between. The CDR3 consists of 15 residues. Germline values: CDR1 LGHDT, CDR2 YNNKEL (reference sequence). In DNA, the CDR3 is TGTGCCAGCAGCCCGACGTTATCTGGGGCCAACGTCCTGACTTTC. Protein: CASSPTLSGANVLTF.

This clonotype came up many times. The chain has TRBV6-1 and TRBJ1-2; D gene unclear. With 8 bases removed from V and 5 bases from J, the gap between germline ends came to 12 bases. Per the germline V gene, CDR1 is MNHNS and CDR2 is SASEGT. The CDR3 consists of 12 residues. The CDR3 loop reads CASRVDVYGYTF. The CDR3 nucleotides read TGTGCCAGCCGCGTGGATGTATATGGCTACACCTTC.

This clonotype was counted a few times. The V gene is TRBV7-3, the J gene TRBJ1-5; tentative D call: TRBD1 (6 bases). V lost 5 bases to trimming and J lost 6 bases, with 11 bases between them. CDR1 and CDR2 (germline): SGHTA, FQGTGA. CDR3 length equals 13 residues. CDR3 sequence: CASSITGFQPQHF. The CDR3 DNA sequence: TGTGCCAGCAGCATTACAGGGTTTCAGCCCCAGCATTTT.

There are a few counts of this clonotype. The chain is built from TRBV4-1 and TRBJ2-7; maybe TRBD2 (7 bases). V dropped 4 bases and J dropped 2 bases, with 18 bases sitting between them. CDR3 length equals 16 residues. The V gene's germline CDR1 is MGHRA and CDR2 YSYEKL. CDR3 DNA: TGCGCCAGCAGCCCAGGGAGGGCCAGGGGTGCCTACGAGCAGTACTTC. Protein: CASSPGRARGAYEQYF.

The chain couples TRBV14 to TRBJ2-7; 7 bases agree with TRBD1. V was clipped by 3 bases and J by 12 bases; unmatched bases: 20. The CDR3 has 16 amino acids. Germline values: CDR1 SGHDN, CDR2 FVKESK. CDR3 nucleotides: TGTGCCAGCAGCCACCTCCCGACAGGGAGAAAACCGTATCGGTACTTC. Its protein is CASSHLPTGRKPYRYF.

A word on this clonotype: A read error may account for a junction end that differs from germline. CDR3 DNA: TGCACCAGCAGTGAGTTGACCGGGGAGCTGTTTTTT. Protein product: CTSSELTGELFF. The V call is TRBV10-1, the J call TRBJ2-2; D gene uncertain. The CDR3 length is 12 residues. Germline V gene sequence: CDR1 WNHNN, CDR2 SYGVQD (reference sequence).

The chain links TRBV9 to TRBJ1-5; a weak D match, TRBD1 (5 bases). Per germline, CDR1 SGDLS and CDR2 YYNGEE. V lost 0 bases and J 0 bases, leaving 7 bases between the germline ends. The CDR3 runs to 15 residues. The CDR3 region is CASSVEGYSNQPQHF. In nucleotides, the CDR3 is TGTGCCAGCAGCGTAGAGGGGTATAGCAATCAGCCCCAGCATTTT.

This clonotype was observed a few times. The chain joins TRBV28 to TRBJ2-4; D possibly corresponds to TRBD2 (7 bases). Between the trimmed V and J ends, which lost 6 bases and 1 base, there was a span of 16 bases. CDR3 size: 16 residues. CDR1 and CDR2 from the germline V gene are MDHEN and SYDVKM. The CDR3 here is CASSQGGASAKNIQYF. The CDR3 DNA follows: TGTGCCAGCAGCCAAGGGGGGGCGTCGGCCAAAAACATTCAGTACTTC.

This clonotype was recorded at least ten times. The chain joins TRBV28 to TRBJ1-6; D not certain. The germline V and J ends were trimmed by 2 bases and 0 bases, with 11 bases remaining between them. Germline V CDR1 and CDR2: MDHEN, SYDVKM. The CDR3 extends over 17 amino acids. CDR3 sequence (DNA): TGTGCCAGCAGTTTACAGGATCATAGCTCCTATAATTCACCCCTCCACTTT. It codes for CASSLQDHSSYNSPLHF.

This clonotype was seen a few times. V gene TRBV4-1 combines with J gene TRBJ2-3; 15 nucleotides agree with TRBD2. Trimming removed 5 bases from V and 1 base from J; junction bases left unmatched: 7. CDR3 length: 18 amino acids. The germline V gene has CDR1 MGHRA and CDR2 YSYEKL. CDR3 DNA: TGCGCCAGCAGCAATCCGGGACTAGCGGGAGGTGGCACAGATACGCAGTATTTT. Protein sequence: CASSNPGLAGGGTDTQYF.

This clonotype was observed a few times. V is TRBV19 and J is TRBJ2-7; no firm D call. Deletions cut 3 bases from V and 6 bases from J, with 15 bases between. Germline CDR1 reads LNHDA; CDR2 reads SQIVND (reference sequence). This CDR3 has 14 amino acids. The CDR3 sequence is CASSMGILTGEQYF. The CDR3 region has the DNA TGTGCCAGTAGTATGGGCATTCTTACGGGCGAGCAGTACTTC. Full variable domain (remainder filled in from reference TRBV19 and TRBJ2-7): DGGITQSPKYLFRKEGQNVTLSCEQNLNHDAMYWYRQDPGQGLRLIYYSQIVNDFQKGDIAEGYSVSREKKESFPLTVTSAQKNPTAFYLCASSMGILTGEQYFGPGTRLTVT.

In this sample, this clonotype turned up many times. The chain uses TRBV9 and TRBJ1-1, with no clear D. V shed 2 bases and J shed 0 bases, with 11 bases lying between them. This CDR3 comprises 15 residues. Germline V gene lookup returns CDR1 SGDLS and CDR2 YYNGEE. The CDR3 DNA reads TGTGCCAGCAGCGTCGACAACCACATGAACACTGAAGCTTTCTTT. Translation gives CASSVDNHMNTEAFF.

This clonotype was recorded at least ten times. The chain joins TRBV28 to TRBJ1-4, with 8 bases aligning to TRBD1. The germline gives CDR1 MDHEN, CDR2 SYDVKM. The ends lost 3 bases at V and 7 bases at J; junction bases unmatched: 10. The CDR3 is 16 residues long. Here the CDR3 reads CASSLGRTGFSEKLFF. In DNA form, the CDR3 reads TGTGCCAGCAGTTTGGGGCGGACAGGGTTTAGTGAAAAACTGTTTTTT.

This clonotype was recorded many times. Mismatch with germline at one junction end may stem from a read error. The chain couples TRBV20-1 to TRBJ2-3; the match to TRBD2 covers 11 bases. The length of the CDR3 is 15 residues. Germline V gene lookup returns CDR1 DFQATT and CDR2 SNEGSKA (reference sequence). The CDR3 coding sequence is TGCAGTGCAAGAGGACTAGCGGGCCGCACAGATACGCAGTATTTT. It specifies CSARGLAGRTDTQYF.

This clonotype came up once. A read error is possible here, since a much larger clone lies one base away. The DNA for the CDR3 is TGTGCCAGCAGCTTAGAAACAGGTATCATGACTGAAGTTTTCTTT. Its protein product is CASSLETGIMTEVFF. This chain uses TRBV7-9 with TRBJ1-1, with D perhaps matching TRBD1 (5 bases). There are 15 residues in the CDR3. Germline V gene lookup returns CDR1 SEHNR and CDR2 FQNEAQ (reference sequence).

The chain employs TRBV7-3 and TRBJ2-2; 8 nucleotides align to TRBD2. The junction had 6 bases not matched to a gene; V was cut back by 4 bases and J by 5 bases. Per the germline V gene, CDR1 is SGHTA and CDR2 is FQGTGA. This CDR3 region has 15 residues. CDR3 protein: CASSSYGGGTGELFF. The CDR3 DNA follows: TGTGCCAGCAGCTCTTACGGGGGGGGAACCGGGGAGCTGTTTTTT.

The V gene is TRBV27, the J gene TRBJ1-2; unclear D gene. The CDR3 is made up of 13 amino acids. V lost 2 bases, J lost 5 bases, and 9 bases lay in between. In germline, CDR1 is MNHEY, CDR2 SMNVEV (reference sequence). The DNA for the CDR3 is TGTGCCAGCAGTTTAAATAGGATTTATGGCTACACCTTC. Its translation is CASSLNRIYGYTF.